This TCR beta chain was identified in a study of spatial heterogeneity in lung cancer. At the level of the study: Those follow-up PBMC samples that were available underwent sequencing, at a median interval of about 22 months following resection. Averaged across combinations, each unique TCR and UMI pairing appeared more than ten times in raw reads, which were uncorrected.

TCRdb recomputed calls from the 5' RACE reads with MiXCR, one row per CDR3 protein. The sample comprises just under 45,000 distinct CDR3 sequences, about 23% of which are singletons, and roughly 6.5% rests with the top ten. This clonotype was recorded at least ten times. V lost 0 bases to trimming and J lost 6 bases, with 8 bases between them. The CDR3 covers 12 residues. Germline values: CDR1 GTSNPN, CDR2 SVGIG (reference sequence). The sample's time point: blood at routine non-recurrence follow-up after resection. The source of this sequence is a female donor with early-stage non-small cell lung cancer. This chain joins TRBV30 and TRBJ1-2; weak D call: TRBD1 (5 bases). The specimen comprised PBMCs, sampled at follow-up. The CDR3 is CAWSVLGDGYTF. The CDR3 nucleotides are TGTGCCTGGAGTGTACTGGGGGATGGCTACACCTTC.